A single sample is the source of the 29 T cell receptor beta chains below, sequenced in a study of patients and donors after allogeneic stem cell transplantation (dated by TCRdb to about 2020). To prepare the library, RT-PCR was applied. Data came from a NextSeq 550. Through fastp at Q25 and MiXCR, TCRdb rebuilt clones from the public reads, retaining in-frame beta chains. Duplicate CDR3 protein sequences are folded into a single record with the most common DNA and genes. This sample is represented by 150,000 to 250,000 distinct CDR3 sequences; 41% of them were singletons. The ten largest account for 33% of the sample. Sequenced input: blood, either unsorted or a sorted T cell fraction (not recorded which). The receptors shown here come from a human donor who was either an allogeneic HSCT recipient or a stem cell or donor lymphocyte infusion donor (not recorded which). It is not recorded whose cells these are; they may come from a transplant donor.

This clonotype turned up a few times. The chain recombines TRBV5-1 with TRBJ2-7; tentative D call: TRBD2 (5 bases). Trimming removed 0 bases at V and 4 bases at J, with 20 bases between. CDR3 length: 17 residues. Germline CDR1 and CDR2: SGHRS and YFSETQ. This chain's CDR3 is CASSLDSALAAVYEQYF. DNA for the CDR3: TGCGCCAGCAGCTTGGATTCGGCGCTAGCTGCGGTATACGAGCAGTACTTC. Full variable domain (outside the CDR3, taken from reference TRBV5-1 and TRBJ2-7): KAGVTQTPRYLIKTRGQQVTLSCSPISGHRSVSWYQQTPGQGLQFLFEYFSETQRNKGNFPGRFSGRQFSNSRSEMNVSTLELGDSALYLCASSLDSALAAVYEQYFGPGTRLTVT.

This clonotype was detected a few times. The chain couples TRBV5-1 to TRBJ2-3, with D tentatively TRBD1 (6 bases). Germline CDR1 SGHRS, CDR2 YFSETQ. Trimming took 1 base from V and 6 from J, leaving 12 bases between them. The CDR3 sequence is 14 residues long. In DNA form, the CDR3 reads TGCGCCAGCAGCTTGATCAGGGGTGGGGATACGCAGTATTTT. Translated, it gives CASSLIRGGDTQYF. Using reference TRBV5-1 and TRBJ2-3 for the parts outside the CDR3, the full variable domain is KAGVTQTPRYLIKTRGQQVTLSCSPISGHRSVSWYQQTPGQGLQFLFEYFSETQRNKGNFPGRFSGRQFSNSRSEMNVSTLELGDSALYLCASSLIRGGDTQYFGPGTRLTVL.

This clonotype has only a few counts. The CDR3 here is CASSLGETGNTEAFF. CDR3 sequence (DNA): TGTGCCAGCAGTTTAGGGGAGACAGGGAACACTGAAGCTTTCTTT. The chain has TRBV12-3 or TRBV12-4 and TRBJ1-1; the D gene is possibly TRBD1 (6 bases). The V end lost 1 base, the J end lost 1 base, and 10 bases lay between the germline ends. CDR3 length: 15 residues.

This clonotype has just a few counts. V gene TRBV2 combines with J gene TRBJ1-6, with D tentatively TRBD1 (5 bases). Trimming took 4 bases from V and 10 from J, leaving 14 bases between them. This CDR3 has 14 amino acids. Germline CDR1 and CDR2: SNHLY and FYNNEI. CDR3 nucleotides: TGTGCCAGCAGTGGCCGGGACGCTTACTCACCCCTCCACTTT. Translating gives CASSGRDAYSPLHF.

This chain links TRBV5-1 with TRBJ1-1, with 7 bases lining up with TRBD1. Germline V gene sequence: CDR1 SGHRS, CDR2 YFSETQ. V trimming: 4 bases; J trimming: 3 bases; junction bases outside the gene matches: 9. CDR3 size: 15 residues. CDR3 in amino acids: CASSLGLTGYTEAFF. CDR3 sequence (DNA): TGCGCCAGCAGCCTCGGACTGACAGGGTACACTGAAGCTTTCTTT.

This clonotype occurred a few times. The chain recombines TRBV5-5 with TRBJ2-3; 12 bases fit TRBD2. Germline values: CDR1 SGHKS, CDR2 YYEKEE (reference sequence). The trim removed 3 bases at V and 3 bases at J, leaving 2 bases unmatched. The CDR3 is 15 amino acids. The CDR3 DNA reads as TGTGCCAGCAGCTCCGGACTAGCGGGAACAGATACGCAGTATTTT. It is translated as CASSSGLAGTDTQYF.

This chain links TRBV15 with TRBJ2-7, with D possibly TRBD2 on 6 matching bases. V shed 3 bases and J shed 3 bases, with 6 bases lying between them. The CDR3 consists of 12 residues. The germline V gene encodes CDR1 LNHNV and CDR2 YYDKDF (reference sequence). CDR3 nucleotides: TGTGCCACCAGCAGGCGGGACTACGAGCAGTACTTC. Encoded protein: CATSRRDYEQYF.

The V and J genes are TRBV29-1 and TRBJ1-2; D gene unclear. Germline CDR1 SQVTM, CDR2 ANQGSEA. V was cut by 3 bases and J by 0 bases, with 14 bases left in between. The CDR3 is 15 amino acids. The chain's CDR3 is CSVDEQPKANYGYTF. In DNA, the CDR3 is TGCAGCGTTGACGAACAGCCTAAAGCTAACTATGGCTACACCTTC.

There are a few counts of this clonotype. The V gene is TRBV6-6, the J gene TRBJ1-2; tentatively, D is TRBD1 (6 bases). This CDR3 has 12 residues. Trimming removed 11 bases at V and 8 bases at J, with 18 bases between. Germline CDR1 is MNHNY and CDR2 is SVGAGI (reference sequence). The CDR3 sequence is CAGNLKGGGYTF. The CDR3 DNA follows: TGTGCCGGAAACCTAAAGGGGGGCGGCTACACCTTC.

This clonotype was counted a few times. This chain uses TRBV18 with TRBJ1-2; possibly TRBD1 for D (5 bases). Trimming left V 4 bases short and J 4 bases short, with 13 bases between. From germline, CDR1 is KGHSH and CDR2 LQKENI. The CDR3 runs 14 residues. CDR3 DNA: TGTGCCAGCTCACACGACGCAGGGATCTATGGCTACACCTTC. Translated: CASSHDAGIYGYTF.

J is TRBJ2-1 and V is TRBV15; D gene uncertain. V was pared by 4 bases and J by 6 bases, with 13 bases between. Germline loops: CDR1 LNHNV, CDR2 YYDKDF (reference sequence). The CDR3 is 14 amino acids. CDR3 DNA sequence: TGTGCCACCAGCACCCGCGGTTTCACCAATGAGCAGTTCTTC. Protein: CATSTRGFTNEQFF.

The V and J genes are TRBV12-3 or TRBV12-4 and TRBJ1-1; 7 bases match TRBD1. The CDR3 is 15 residues long. After removal of 5 bases from V and 0 bases from J, the junction contained 6 bases not matched to a gene. Here the CDR3 reads CASSPTGQMNTEAFF. The CDR3 DNA is TGTGCCAGCAGTCCCACGGGACAGATGAACACTGAAGCTTTCTTT.

This chain uses TRBV7-2 with TRBJ1-2; the D gene is possibly TRBD1 (5 bases). The CDR3 is 13 amino acids. Trimming took off 4 bases at V and 8 bases at J, with 14 bases between the two ends. From germline, CDR1 is SGHTA and CDR2 FQGNSA. The CDR3 is CASSSSGTLGYTF. In nucleotides, the CDR3 is TGTGCCAGCAGCTCCTCTGGGACGTTAGGCTACACCTTC. Variable domain in full (rest from reference TRBV7-2 and TRBJ1-2): GAGVSQSPSNKVTEKGKDVELRCDPISGHTALYWYRQSLGQGLEFLIYFQGNSAPDKSGLPSDRFSAERTGGSVSTLTIQRTQQEDSAVYLCASSSSGTLGYTFGSGTRLTVV.

V and J are TRBV27 and TRBJ2-5, with a possible D match to TRBD1 (6 bases). Trimming removed 6 bases at V and 2 bases at J, with 13 bases between. The CDR3 runs 14 residues. The germline V gene encodes CDR1 MNHEY and CDR2 SMNVEV (reference sequence). The CDR3 loop reads CASSWGTRQETQYF. Here the CDR3 DNA reads TGTGCCAGCAGCTGGGGGACACGTCAAGAGACCCAGTACTTC.

The J gene is TRBJ1-3, the V gene TRBV19, with unresolved D. The CDR3 has 16 amino acids. Trimming removed 6 bases from V and 0 bases from J, with 15 bases in between. CDR1 and CDR2 from the germline V gene are LNHDA and SQIVND (reference sequence). CDR3 DNA sequence: TGTGCCAGTAGGCCTGTCGGAGGAACCTCTGGAAACACCATATATTTT. Amino acid sequence: CASRPVGGTSGNTIYF.

This chain joins TRBV4-1 and TRBJ2-7; 10 bases fit TRBD2. This CDR3 region has 16 residues. Losses at the gene ends were 4 bases for V and 7 bases for J; bases not matched to a gene: 13. Germline CDR1 reads MGHRA; CDR2 reads YSYEKL. The CDR3 here is CASSPTRLAGVREQYF. CDR3 bases: TGCGCCAGCAGCCCAACTAGGCTAGCGGGAGTGAGGGAGCAGTACTTC.

This clonotype was counted once. The chain is built from TRBV4-3 and TRBJ2-7; D may be TRBD2 (5 bases). This CDR3 is built from 19 residues. Trimming removed 0 bases at V and 0 bases at J, with 21 bases between. Germline V gene lookup returns CDR1 LGHNA and CDR2 YSLEER. DNA for the CDR3: TGCGCCAGCAGCCAAGATAGGCAATCGCCCAGCGGTAGCTCCTACGAGCAGTACTTC. Its translation is CASSQDRQSPSGSSYEQYF.

The table lists this clonotype with a few counts. The gene calls are TRBV20-1 and TRBJ1-1, with TRBD1 matching 7 bases. CDR1 and CDR2 from the germline V gene are DFQATT and SNEGSKA (reference sequence). Trimming took 2 bases from V and 0 from J; bases not matched to a gene: 3. The CDR3 is 14 residues long. The CDR3 nucleotides are TGCAGTGCTAGAAGGGGACAGATGAACACTGAAGCTTTCTTT. It specifies CSARRGQMNTEAFF.

The chain couples TRBV4-3 to TRBJ2-7; D is perhaps TRBD1 (5 bases). This CDR3 spans 17 amino acids. Looked up from germline, CDR1 is LGHNA and CDR2 is YSLEER. Trimming pared 1 base from V and 2 bases from J, leaving 18 bases between. CDR3 region: CASSQARDPTDPYEQYF. The CDR3 coding sequence is TGCGCCAGCAGCCAAGCTAGGGATCCGACAGATCCCTACGAGCAGTACTTC.

V usage is TRBV9 and J usage is TRBJ2-3; 13 bases align to TRBD2. Germline assignment: CDR1 SGDLS and CDR2 YYNGEE. The CDR3 contains 14 residues. The V gene end was trimmed by 9 bases and the J gene end by 9 bases; junction bases not matched to a gene: 10. CDR3 protein: CAMIGLAGDDTQYF. The CDR3 bases are TGTGCCATGATAGGACTAGCGGGAGATGACACGCAGTATTTT.

The table lists this clonotype with a few counts. The chain joins TRBV27 to TRBJ1-1, with D unresolved. The CDR3 sequence is 13 residues long. CDR1 and CDR2 from the germline V gene are MNHEY and SMNVEV (reference sequence). V lost 8 bases and J lost 12, with 22 bases in between. This CDR3 reads CASAPGGAPWTFF. CDR3 nucleotides: TGTGCCAGCGCCCCGGGCGGCGCCCCGTGGACTTTCTTT.

This chain uses TRBV20-1 with TRBJ2-3, with D possibly matching TRBD2 (6 bases). Germline lookup yields CDR1 DFQATT and CDR2 SNEGSKA (reference sequence). The CDR3 runs 12 residues. The V and J ends lost 6 bases and 2 bases respectively, with 9 bases between them. CDR3 protein: CSARLVTDTQYF. The CDR3 nucleotides are TGCAGTGCAAGACTAGTCACAGATACGCAGTATTTT.

The rearrangement links TRBV2 to TRBJ1-1; D gene uncertain. There are 12 residues in the CDR3. V lost 10 bases to trimming and J lost 7 bases, with 16 bases between them. Germline V gives CDR1 SNHLY, CDR2 FYNNEI. CDR3 in amino acids: CATLGVGGEAFF. The CDR3 DNA follows: TGTGCCACCCTGGGTGTGGGTGGTGAAGCTTTCTTT.

The chain is built from TRBV13 and TRBJ2-7; 10 bases agree with TRBD1. Germline CDR1 is PRHDT and CDR2 is FYEKMQ (reference sequence). The length of the CDR3 is 15 residues. The trim removed 4 bases at V and 5 bases at J, leaving 8 bases unmatched. The CDR3 is CASSSPGQGFHEQYF. The CDR3 DNA sequence: TGTGCCAGCAGCTCACCGGGACAGGGGTTCCACGAGCAGTACTTC.

The rearrangement joins TRBV13 to TRBJ2-5; D ambiguous. The germline gives CDR1 PRHDT, CDR2 FYEKMQ (reference sequence). This CDR3 is 13 amino acids long. Trimming shortened V by 1 base and J by 4 bases, and 7 bases separated the two germline ends. This CDR3 reads CASSLDTGETQYF. CDR3 coding DNA: TGTGCCAGCAGCTTAGACACGGGAGAGACCCAGTACTTC.

In the case of this clonotype: Relative to the germline gene, one junction end is altered; a read error may explain this. CDR3 protein: CASSAGEEETQYF. The CDR3 nucleotides are TGTGCCAGCAGCGCGGGGGAGGAAGAAACCCAGTACTTC. This sequence joins TRBV7-9 and TRBJ2-5; the match to TRBD2 covers 7 bases. Germline V gives CDR1 SEHNR, CDR2 FQNEAQ (reference sequence). The CDR3 has 13 residues.

This clonotype turned up a few times. V is TRBV24-1 and J is TRBJ1-5; D perhaps matches TRBD1 (6 bases). The CDR3 is 17 residues long. The germline V and J ends were trimmed by 9 bases and 2 bases, with 22 bases remaining between them. Germline CDR1 and CDR2: KGHDR and SFDVKD. CDR3 residues: CATPFADSDGRNQPQHF. CDR3 nucleotides: TGTGCCACCCCCTTTGCGGACAGCGACGGCCGCAATCAGCCCCAGCATTTT.

The genes are TRBV14 and TRBJ1-1; 8 bases match TRBD1. With V trimmed by 4 bases and J by 0 bases, 1 base remained unmatched. The germline gives CDR1 SGHDN, CDR2 FVKESK. The CDR3 has 14 residues. CDR3 loop: CASSRQGMNTEAFF. As DNA, the CDR3 is TGTGCCAGCAGCCGACAGGGGATGAACACTGAAGCTTTCTTT.

The genes are TRBV15 and TRBJ1-1; TRBD1 is a possible D gene (6 bases). The CDR3 runs to 17 residues. Germline V gives CDR1 LNHNV, CDR2 YYDKDF (reference sequence). V was clipped by 2 bases and J by 3 bases, with 19 bases between them. The chain's CDR3 is CATSRYYREVRDTEAFF. The CDR3 DNA follows: TGTGCCACCAGCAGATACTACAGGGAGGTTAGGGACACTGAAGCTTTCTTT.